The source of this TCR beta chain is a study of PD-L1 blockade in urothelial cancer. Diagnoses among patients were locally advanced or metastatic urothelial carcinoma. The data were produced by immunoSEQ multiplex PCR, yet TCRdb's version contains in-frame clones alone and is incomplete. The table shows under 130,000 clones, with roughly 84% occurring only once. V dropped 3 bases and J dropped 6 bases, with 17 bases sitting between them. The CDR3 runs to 15 residues. CDR1 is SEHNR, CDR2 FQNEAQ, per germline (reference sequence). This sample comprised PBMCs, obtained around atezolizumab (anti-PD-L1) treatment. This clonotype was sampled from a man aged 50 to 60 with urothelial cancer. The rearrangement links TRBV7-9 to TRBJ1-1; D is ambiguous. For the CDR3, the DNA is TGTGCCAGCAGCTTTGCAGGTGACATGCACGCTGAAGCTTTCTTT. This gives the protein CASSFAGDMHAEAFF.